The present TCR beta chain was sequenced within a study of beta chain features in type 1 diabetes. This clone was counted only a few times. Its antigen is undetermined. The isolated RNA, all of it, was reverse transcribed, so expressed TCRB transcripts were what got sequenced. The repertoire was sequenced with immunoSEQ multiplex PCR; TCRdb's copy has only in-frame clones and lacks some. The table has around 120,000 clones, around 16% seen once. General study results and limits: All four CD4+ subsets from Type 1 diabetes patients carried moderately but significantly shorter TCRB CDR3s.

The ends were cut back, 3 bases at V and 7 bases at J, with 5 bases in the middle. Germline V gene data show CDR1 as SQVTM and CDR2 as ANQGSEA. The CDR3 loop spans 10 amino acids. This clonotype was sampled from a man in his late teens or twenties with type 1 diabetes. The chain couples TRBV29-1 to TRBJ2-3; no firm D call. Sample: central memory CD4+ T cells from blood. CDR3 sequence: CSVDHNTQYF. The CDR3 nucleotides are TGCAGCGTTGACCATAATACGCAGTATTTT.